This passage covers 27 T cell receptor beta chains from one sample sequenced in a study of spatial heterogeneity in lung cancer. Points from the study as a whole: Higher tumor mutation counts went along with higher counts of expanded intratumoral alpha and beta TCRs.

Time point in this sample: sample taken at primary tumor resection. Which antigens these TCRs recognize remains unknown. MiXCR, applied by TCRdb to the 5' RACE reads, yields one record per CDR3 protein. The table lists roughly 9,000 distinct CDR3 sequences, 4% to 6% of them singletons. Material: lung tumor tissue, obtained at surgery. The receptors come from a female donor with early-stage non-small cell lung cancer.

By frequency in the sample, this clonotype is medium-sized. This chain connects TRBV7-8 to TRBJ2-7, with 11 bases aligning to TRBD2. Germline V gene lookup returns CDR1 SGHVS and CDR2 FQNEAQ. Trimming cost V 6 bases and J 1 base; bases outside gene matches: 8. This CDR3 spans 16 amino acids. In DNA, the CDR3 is TGTGCCAGCAGTCAACTAGCGGGAGTTGGGTCCTACGAGCAGTACTTC. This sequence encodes CASSQLAGVGSYEQYF.

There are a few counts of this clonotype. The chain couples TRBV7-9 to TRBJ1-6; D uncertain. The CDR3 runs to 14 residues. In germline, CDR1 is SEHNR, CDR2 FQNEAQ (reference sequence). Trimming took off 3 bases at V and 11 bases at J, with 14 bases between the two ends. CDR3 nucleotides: TGTGCCAGCAGCTTCCCGGGCGGTCATACACCCCTCCACTTT. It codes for CASSFPGGHTPLHF.

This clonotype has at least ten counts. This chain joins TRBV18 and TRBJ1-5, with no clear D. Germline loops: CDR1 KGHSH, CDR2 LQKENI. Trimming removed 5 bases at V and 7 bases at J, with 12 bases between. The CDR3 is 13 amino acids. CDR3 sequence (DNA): TGTGCCAGCTCAGGTGGGTTTGACCAGCCCCAGCATTTT. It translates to CASSGGFDQPQHF.

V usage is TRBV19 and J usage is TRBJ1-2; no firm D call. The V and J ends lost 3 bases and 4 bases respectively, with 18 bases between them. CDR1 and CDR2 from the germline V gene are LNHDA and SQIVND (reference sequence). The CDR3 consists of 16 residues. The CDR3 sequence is CASSIPRTLTTYGYTF. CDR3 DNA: TGTGCCAGTAGTATCCCCAGGACGTTAACCACCTATGGCTACACCTTC.

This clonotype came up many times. CDR3 protein: CASSLYRMGFSGNTIYF. DNA for the CDR3: TGTGCCAGCAGCTTATATCGAATGGGGTTCTCTGGAAACACCATATATTTT. V is TRBV7-2 and J is TRBJ1-3, with D hard to call. Germline values: CDR1 SGHTA, CDR2 FQGNSA. The V end was cut by 2 bases, the J end by 0 bases, with 14 bases between. The CDR3 totals 17 residues.

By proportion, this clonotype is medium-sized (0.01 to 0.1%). The CDR3, as DNA: TGTGCCAGCAGCTTAGTACTAGGGACAGATAGCAATCAGCCCCAGCATTTT. Translation: CASSLVLGTDSNQPQHF. The rearrangement uses TRBV7-8 and TRBJ1-5; 7 nucleotides line up with TRBD1. Unmatched junction bases numbered 6, after V lost 1 base and J lost 0 bases. Germline lookup yields CDR1 SGHVS and CDR2 FQNEAQ. This CDR3 contains 17 residues.

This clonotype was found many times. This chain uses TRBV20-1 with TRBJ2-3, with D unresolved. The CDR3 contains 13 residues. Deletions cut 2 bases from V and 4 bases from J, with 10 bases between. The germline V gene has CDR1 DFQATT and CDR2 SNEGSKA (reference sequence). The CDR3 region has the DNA TGCAGTGCTAGAAGCGTCCCCTCAGATACGCAGTATTTT. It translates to CSARSVPSDTQYF.

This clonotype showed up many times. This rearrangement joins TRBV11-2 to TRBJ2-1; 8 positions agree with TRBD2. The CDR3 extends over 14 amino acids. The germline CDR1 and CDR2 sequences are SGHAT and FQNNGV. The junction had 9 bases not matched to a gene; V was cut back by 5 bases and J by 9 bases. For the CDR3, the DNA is TGTGCCAGCAGCACCGGGACTAGATTGGGTGAGCAGTTCTTC. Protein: CASSTGTRLGEQFF.

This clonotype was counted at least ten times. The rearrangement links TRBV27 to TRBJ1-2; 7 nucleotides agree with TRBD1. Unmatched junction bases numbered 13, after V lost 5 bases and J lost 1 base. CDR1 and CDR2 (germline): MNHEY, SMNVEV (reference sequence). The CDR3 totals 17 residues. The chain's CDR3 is CASSPWDSNRLNYGYTF. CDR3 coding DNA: TGTGCCAGCAGTCCGTGGGACAGCAACCGCCTTAACTATGGCTACACCTTC.

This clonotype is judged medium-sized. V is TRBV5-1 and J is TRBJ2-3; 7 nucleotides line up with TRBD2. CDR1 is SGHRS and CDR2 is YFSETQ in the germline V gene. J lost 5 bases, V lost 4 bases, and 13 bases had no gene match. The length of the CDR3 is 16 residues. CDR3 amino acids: CASSPPAGDGIDTQYF. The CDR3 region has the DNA TGCGCCAGCAGCCCCCCGGCGGGAGACGGGATAGATACGCAGTATTTT.

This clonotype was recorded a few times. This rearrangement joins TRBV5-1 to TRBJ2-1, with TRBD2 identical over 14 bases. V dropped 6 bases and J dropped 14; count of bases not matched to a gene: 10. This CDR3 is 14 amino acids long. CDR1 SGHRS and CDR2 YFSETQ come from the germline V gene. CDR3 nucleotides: TGCGCCAGCACCGGAGGGGGACTAGCGGGAGACAAGTTCTTC. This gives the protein CASTGGGLAGDKFF.

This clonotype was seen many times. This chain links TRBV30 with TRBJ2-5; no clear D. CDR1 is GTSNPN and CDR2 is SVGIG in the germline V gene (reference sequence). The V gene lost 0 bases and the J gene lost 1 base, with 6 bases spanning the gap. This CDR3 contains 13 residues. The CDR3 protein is CAWSVHGQETQYF. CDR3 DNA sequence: TGTGCCTGGAGTGTACACGGCCAAGAGACCCAGTACTTC.

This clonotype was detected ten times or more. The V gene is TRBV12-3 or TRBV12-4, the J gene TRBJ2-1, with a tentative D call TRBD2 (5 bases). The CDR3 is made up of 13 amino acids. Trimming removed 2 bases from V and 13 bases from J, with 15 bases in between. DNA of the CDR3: TGTGCCAGCAGTTTAAAACCTCGGACTCCCCAGTTCTTC. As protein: CASSLKPRTPQFF.

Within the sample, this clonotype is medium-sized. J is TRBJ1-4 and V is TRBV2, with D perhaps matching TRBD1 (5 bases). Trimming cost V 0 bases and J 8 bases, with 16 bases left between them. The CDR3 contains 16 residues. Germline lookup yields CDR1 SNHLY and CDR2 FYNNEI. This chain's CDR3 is CASSEALQGAYEKLFF. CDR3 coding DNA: TGTGCCAGCAGTGAAGCGCTTCAGGGAGCTTACGAAAAACTGTTTTTT.

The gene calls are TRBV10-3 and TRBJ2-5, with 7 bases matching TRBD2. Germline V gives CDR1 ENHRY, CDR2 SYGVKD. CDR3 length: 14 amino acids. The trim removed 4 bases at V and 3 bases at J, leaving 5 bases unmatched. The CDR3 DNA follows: TGTGCCATCAGTGGTACGGGAGGAGAAGAGACCCAGTACTTC. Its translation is CAISGTGGEETQYF.

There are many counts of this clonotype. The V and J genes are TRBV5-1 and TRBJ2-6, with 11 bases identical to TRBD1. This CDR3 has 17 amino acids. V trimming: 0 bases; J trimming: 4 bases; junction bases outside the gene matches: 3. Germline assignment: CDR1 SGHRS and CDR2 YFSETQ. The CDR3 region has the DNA TGCGCCAGCAGCTTGGGGACAGGGGGCGCAGGGGCCAACGTCCTGACTTTC. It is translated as CASSLGTGGAGANVLTF.

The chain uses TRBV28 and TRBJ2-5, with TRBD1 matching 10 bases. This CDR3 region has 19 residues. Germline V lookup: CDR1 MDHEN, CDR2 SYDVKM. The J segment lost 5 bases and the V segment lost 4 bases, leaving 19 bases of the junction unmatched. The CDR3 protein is CASSSQTGQGGFLVETQYF. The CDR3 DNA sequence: TGTGCCAGCAGTTCCCAAACCGGACAGGGGGGGTTCTTGGTGGAGACCCAGTACTTC.

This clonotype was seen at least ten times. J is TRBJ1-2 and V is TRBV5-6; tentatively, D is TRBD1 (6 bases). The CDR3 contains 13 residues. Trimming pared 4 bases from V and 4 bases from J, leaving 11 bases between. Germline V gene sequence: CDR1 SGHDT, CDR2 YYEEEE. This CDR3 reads CASSADSLYGYTF. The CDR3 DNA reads TGTGCCAGCAGCGCGGACAGTCTCTATGGCTACACCTTC.

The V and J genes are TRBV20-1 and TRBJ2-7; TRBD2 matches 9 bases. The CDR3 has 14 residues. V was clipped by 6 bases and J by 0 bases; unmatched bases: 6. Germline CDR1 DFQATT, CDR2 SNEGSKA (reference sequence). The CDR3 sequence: CSAAGTSNSYEQYF. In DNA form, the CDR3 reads TGCAGTGCAGCCGGGACTAGCAACTCCTACGAGCAGTACTTC.

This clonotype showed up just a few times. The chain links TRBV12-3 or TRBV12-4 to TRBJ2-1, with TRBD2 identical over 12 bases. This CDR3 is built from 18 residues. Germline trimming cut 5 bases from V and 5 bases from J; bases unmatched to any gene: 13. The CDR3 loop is CASSPPLLGLAGNNEQFF. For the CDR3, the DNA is TGTGCCAGCAGTCCTCCCCTCCTTGGACTAGCGGGAAACAATGAGCAGTTCTTC.

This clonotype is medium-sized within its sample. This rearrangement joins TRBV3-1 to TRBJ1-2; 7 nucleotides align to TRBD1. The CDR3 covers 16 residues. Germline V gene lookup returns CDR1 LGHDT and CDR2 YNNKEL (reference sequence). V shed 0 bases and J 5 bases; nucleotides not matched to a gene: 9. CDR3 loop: CASSQEGGGPRYGYTF. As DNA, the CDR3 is TGTGCCAGCAGCCAAGAAGGAGGGGGCCCTCGGTATGGCTACACCTTC.

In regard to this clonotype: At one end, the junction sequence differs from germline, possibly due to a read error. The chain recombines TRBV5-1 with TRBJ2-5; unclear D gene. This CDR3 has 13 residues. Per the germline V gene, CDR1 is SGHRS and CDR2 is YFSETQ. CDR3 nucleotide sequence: TGCGCCAGCAGATTGGAAAGCCAAGAGACCCAGTACTTC. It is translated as CASRLESQETQYF.

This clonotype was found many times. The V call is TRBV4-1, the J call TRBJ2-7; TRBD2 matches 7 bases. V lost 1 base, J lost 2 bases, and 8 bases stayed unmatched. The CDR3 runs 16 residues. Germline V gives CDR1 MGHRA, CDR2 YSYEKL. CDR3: CASSQGPTSATYEQYF. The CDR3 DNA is TGCGCCAGCAGCCAAGGCCCTACTAGCGCGACCTACGAGCAGTACTTC.

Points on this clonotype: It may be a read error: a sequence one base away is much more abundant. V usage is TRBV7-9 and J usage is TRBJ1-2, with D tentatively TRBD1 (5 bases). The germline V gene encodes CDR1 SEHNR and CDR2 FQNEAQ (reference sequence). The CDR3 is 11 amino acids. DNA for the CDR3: TGTGCCAGCAGCTTAGGACAGAGGTACAACTTC. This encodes CASSLGQRYNF.

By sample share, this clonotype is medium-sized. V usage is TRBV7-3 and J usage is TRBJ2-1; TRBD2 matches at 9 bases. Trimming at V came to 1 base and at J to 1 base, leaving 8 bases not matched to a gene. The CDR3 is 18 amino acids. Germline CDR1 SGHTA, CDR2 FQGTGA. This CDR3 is CASSLNPSGKSSYNEQFF. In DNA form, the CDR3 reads TGTGCCAGCAGCTTAAATCCTAGCGGGAAGTCTTCCTACAATGAGCAGTTCTTC.

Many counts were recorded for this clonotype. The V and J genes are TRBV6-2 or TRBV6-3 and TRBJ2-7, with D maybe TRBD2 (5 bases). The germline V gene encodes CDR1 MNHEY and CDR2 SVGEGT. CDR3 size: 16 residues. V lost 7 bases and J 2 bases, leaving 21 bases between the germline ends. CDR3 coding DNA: TGTGCCAGCATAGAGTCCAACACTTGGGAGCCCTACGAGCAGTACTTC. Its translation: CASIESNTWEPYEQYF.

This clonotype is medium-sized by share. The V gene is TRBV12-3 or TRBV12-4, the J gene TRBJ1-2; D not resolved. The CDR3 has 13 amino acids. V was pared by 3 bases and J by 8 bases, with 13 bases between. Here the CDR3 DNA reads TGTGCCAGCAGTTTTCAGACCACGCGCGGCTACACCTTC. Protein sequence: CASSFQTTRGYTF.